A single sample gave rise to the 24 T cell receptor beta chains below, sequenced in a study of chemoradiotherapy in HPV16-positive cancers (dated by TCRdb to the early 2020s). Library preparation employed the immunoSEQ multiplex PCR assay. Not all clones reach the TCRdb copy of this immuneACCESS table, which keeps in-frame sequences only. Checked studies attribute under half of the gap to unresolved V genes and leave the rest unexplained. The sample has approximately 19,000 clones on record, more than 75% of them singletons. The ten largest make up about 2.1% of the sample. The specimen was blood, collected from a patient who underwent chemoradiotherapy. The receptors stem from a human donor with HPV-associated anogenital cancer.

The chain joins TRBV2 to TRBJ2-1; a possible D gene is TRBD2 (5 bases). The CDR3 has 15 amino acids. Germline V lookup: CDR1 SNHLY, CDR2 FYNNEI. Trimming cost V 2 bases and J 6 bases, with 14 bases left between them. The CDR3 region is CASSEWQRGGNEQFF. The CDR3 bases are TGTGCCAGCAGTGAATGGCAGCGTGGAGGCAATGAGCAGTTCTTC.

The table lists this clone with a few counts. The CDR3 DNA reads TGTGCCACCAGCAGAGAGCGTCAGCCCCAGCATTTT. It yields the protein CATSRERQPQHF. The chain joins TRBV15 to TRBJ1-5; no reliable D call. There are 12 residues in the CDR3. CDR1 LNHNV and CDR2 YYDKDF come from the germline V gene (reference sequence). V was pared by 0 bases and J by 6 bases, with 3 bases between.

This chain uses TRBV6-4 with TRBJ2-3, with D possibly matching TRBD2 (6 bases). The CDR3 runs to 14 residues. CDR1 and CDR2 (germline): MRHNA, SNTAGT. V lost 3 bases and J 0 bases, leaving 7 bases between the germline ends. In nucleotides, the CDR3 is TGTGCCAGCAGTGAGGGGACTAGCACAGATACGCAGTATTTT. It specifies CASSEGTSTDTQYF.

The chain links TRBV5-1 to TRBJ2-7, with D tentatively TRBD1 or TRBD2 (5 bases each). The CDR3 is 15 residues long. The germline gives CDR1 SGHRS, CDR2 YFSETQ. Trimming shortened V by 1 base and J by 0 bases, and 11 bases separated the two germline ends. The CDR3 loop is CASSLWAGSSYEQYF. CDR3 bases: TGCGCCAGCAGCTTGTGGGCAGGGAGCTCCTACGAGCAGTACTTC.

The chain combines TRBV7-6 with TRBJ1-4; 7 bases match TRBD1. V trimming: 6 bases; J trimming: 7 bases; junction bases outside the gene matches: 11. The CDR3 runs to 15 residues. The germline gives CDR1 SGHVS, CDR2 FNYEAQ. The CDR3 coding sequence is TGTGCCAGCAGTCACGGGTGGCAGGGGGTTGAAAAACTGTTTTTT. As protein: CASSHGWQGVEKLFF. The complete variable domain, with remaining parts taken from reference TRBV7-6 and TRBJ1-4, reads GAGVSQSPRYKVTKRGQDVALRCDPISGHVSLYWYRQALGQGPEFLTYFNYEAQQDKSGLPNDRFSAERPEGSISTLTIQRTEQRDSAMYRCASSHGWQGVEKLFFGSGTQLSVL.

This clone came up once. The rearrangement uses TRBV14 and TRBJ2-7; weak D call: TRBD1 (5 bases). From germline, CDR1 is SGHDN and CDR2 FVKESK. The CDR3 consists of 17 residues. V was trimmed by 0 bases and J by 0 bases, leaving 15 bases between them. CDR3 DNA sequence: TGTGCCAGCAGCCAAGATTTCCCCCAGGGTGGCTCCTACGAGCAGTACTTC. It yields the protein CASSQDFPQGGSYEQYF. The full variable domain, with the rest looked up from reference TRBV14 and TRBJ2-7, is EAGVTQFPSHSVIEKGQTVTLRCDPISGHDNLYWYRRVMGKEIKFLLHFVKESKQDESGMPNNRFLAERTGGTYSTLKVQPAELEDSGVYFCASSQDFPQGGSYEQYFGPGTRLTVT.

This clone was recorded a few times. J is TRBJ1-1 and V is TRBV4-1; D possibly corresponds to TRBD1 (6 bases). This CDR3 has 14 residues. Germline CDR1 and CDR2: MGHRA and YSYEKL. Trimming cost V 7 bases and J 0 bases, with 12 bases left between them. Written as DNA, the CDR3 is TGCGCCAGCACCGGGGGCGTCCTGAACACTGAAGCTTTCTTT. Amino acids: CASTGGVLNTEAFF.

The chain uses TRBV15 and TRBJ1-1, with 7 bases matching TRBD1. CDR1 and CDR2 from the germline V gene are LNHNV and YYDKDF (reference sequence). Trimming cost V 0 bases and J 2 bases; bases outside gene matches: 6. CDR3 size: 16 residues. The CDR3 loop is CATSRDRTGGNTEAFF. The CDR3 DNA reads as TGTGCCACCAGCAGAGATAGGACAGGTGGCAACACTGAAGCTTTCTTT.

The chain links TRBV29-1 to TRBJ1-2; 10 positions match TRBD1. The CDR3 is 12 amino acids. J was trimmed by 2 bases and V by 7 bases; bases with no gene match: 1. Per germline, CDR1 SQVTM and CDR2 ANQGSEA. The CDR3 coding sequence is TGCAGCGGGGGACAGGGGAACTATGGCTACACCTTC. Translated, it gives CSGGQGNYGYTF.

This clone was counted only a few times. Different DNA sequences within this sample yield the same CDR3. CDR3 protein: CASSLGSNQPQHF. The CDR3 nucleotides are TGTGCCAGCAGCTTAGGAAGTAATCAGCCCCAGCATTTT. The chain joins TRBV11-2 to TRBJ1-5; no reliable D call. The germline gives CDR1 SGHAT, CDR2 FQNNGV. Trimming stripped 1 base from V and 4 bases from J, with 5 bases between. This CDR3 is built from 13 residues.

The V call is TRBV11-3, the J call TRBJ1-6, with TRBD1 matching 9 bases. CDR1 SGHNT and CDR2 YENEEA come from the germline V gene. The trim removed 1 base at V and 0 bases at J, leaving 10 bases unmatched. The CDR3 spans 20 residues. The CDR3 loop reads CASSLVRLGTGSSYNSPLHF. CDR3 DNA: TGTGCCAGCAGCTTAGTCAGGTTGGGGACAGGGAGCTCCTATAATTCACCCCTCCACTTT.

V usage is TRBV7-2 and J usage is TRBJ2-1; D gene unclear. The germline V and J ends were trimmed by 0 bases and 8 bases, with 11 bases remaining between them. Germline CDR1 is SGHTA and CDR2 is FQGNSA. This CDR3 is 14 amino acids long. CDR3 region: CASSLAFGVDEQFF. In nucleotides, the CDR3 is TGTGCCAGCAGCTTAGCATTTGGGGTCGATGAGCAGTTCTTC.

The chain has TRBV7-6 and TRBJ2-5; D is unresolved. Looked up from germline, CDR1 is SGHVS and CDR2 is FNYEAQ. Between the trimmed V and J ends, which lost 2 bases and 3 bases, there was a span of 4 bases. The CDR3 totals 12 residues. The CDR3: CASSLTEETQYF. DNA of the CDR3: TGTGCCAGCAGCTTAACCGAAGAGACCCAGTACTTC.

V gene TRBV7-9 combines with J gene TRBJ2-5, with 10 bases that match TRBD2. This CDR3 spans 15 amino acids. Looked up from germline, CDR1 is SEHNR and CDR2 is FQNEAQ (reference sequence). The ends lost 1 base at V and 5 bases at J; junction bases unmatched: 4. The CDR3 DNA reads TGTGCCAGCAGCTTAGACCTGGGACTAGCGGAGACCCAGTACTTC. Protein product: CASSLDLGLAETQYF.

This chain uses TRBV5-1 with TRBJ2-2, with D perhaps matching TRBD2 (6 bases). The CDR3 is 16 residues long. Germline loops: CDR1 SGHRS, CDR2 YFSETQ. V was pared by 3 bases and J by 4 bases, with 16 bases between. The CDR3 DNA follows: TGCGCCAGCAGCTCGAGGGCGGGACGTAGCACCGGGGAGCTGTTTTTT. Protein: CASSSRAGRSTGELFF.

The chain carries TRBV27 and TRBJ1-5; a possible D gene is TRBD1 (5 bases). This CDR3 region has 17 residues. Trimming cost V 6 bases and J 4 bases, with 22 bases left between them. CDR1 is MNHEY and CDR2 is SMNVEV in the germline V gene (reference sequence). As DNA, the CDR3 is TGTGCCAGCAGGAACGAGCGGGAGGGGCGGCGGAATCAGCCCCAGCATTTT. Amino acid sequence: CASRNEREGRRNQPQHF.

V gene TRBV7-9 combines with J gene TRBJ2-5; tentatively, D is TRBD2 (6 bases). In germline, CDR1 is SEHNR, CDR2 FQNEAQ (reference sequence). CDR3 length: 15 amino acids. Trimming pared 2 bases from V and 2 bases from J, leaving 12 bases between. The CDR3 region has the DNA TGTGCCAGCAGCTTAAGTGAGGGGACTCAAGAGACCCAGTACTTC. Its protein is CASSLSEGTQETQYF.

The chain carries TRBV5-1 and TRBJ2-5, with a weak D call TRBD2 (6 bases). The CDR3 contains 15 residues. The V gene's germline CDR1 is SGHRS and CDR2 YFSETQ. Trimming stripped 6 bases from V and 6 bases from J, with 21 bases between. CDR3 loop: CASTPTSILDQTQYF. The CDR3 DNA reads as TGCGCCAGCACCCCGACTAGTATATTGGATCAGACCCAGTACTTC.

V gene TRBV28 combines with J gene TRBJ2-6; no reliable D call. Trimming took off 6 bases at V and 6 bases at J, with 9 bases between the two ends. The CDR3 covers 13 residues. Germline loops: CDR1 MDHEN, CDR2 SYDVKM. CDR3 amino acids: CASSPPVANVLTF. CDR3 DNA: TGTGCCAGCAGCCCTCCGGTGGCCAACGTCCTGACTTTC.

The chain uses TRBV20-1 and TRBJ1-2, with D possibly being TRBD1 (5 bases). V dropped 3 bases and J dropped 6 bases, with 8 bases sitting between them. CDR1 and CDR2 (germline): DFQATT, SNEGSKA (reference sequence). The CDR3 covers 11 residues. CDR3 in DNA: TGCAGTGCTAGGAAAGGGGATGGCTACACCTTC. Translated: CSARKGDGYTF.

The V and J genes are TRBV5-4 and TRBJ2-5; 10 positions agree with TRBD2. The V segment lost 6 bases and the J segment 4 bases; nucleotides outside the gene matches: 9. Germline-derived CDR1 and CDR2 are SGHNT and YYREEE (reference sequence). This CDR3 is 15 amino acids long. CDR3 coding DNA: TGTGCCAGCACCCGGAGCGGGGGGGCCAGAGAGACCCAGTACTTC. Protein: CASTRSGGARETQYF.

The chain is built from TRBV7-2 and TRBJ1-1; D ambiguous. The V gene's germline CDR1 is SGHTA and CDR2 FQGNSA. The CDR3 length is 14 residues. V was clipped by 1 base and J by 3 bases, with 9 bases between them. The CDR3 region has the DNA TGTGCCAGCAGCTTAGTCCCCGGGGACACTGAAGCTTTCTTT. Amino acid sequence: CASSLVPGDTEAFF.

The V gene is TRBV7-9, the J gene TRBJ2-2; D call uncertain. There are 13 residues in the CDR3. Trimming took 5 bases from V and 3 from J, leaving 7 bases between them. Per the germline V gene, CDR1 is SEHNR and CDR2 is FQNEAQ (reference sequence). The CDR3: CASSNLYTGELFF. The CDR3, as DNA: TGTGCCAGCAGCAATTTGTACACCGGGGAGCTGTTTTTT.

The chain carries TRBV5-6 and TRBJ2-4; D ambiguous. The V end was cut by 3 bases, the J end by 0 bases, with 16 bases between. The CDR3 spans 17 residues. The V gene's germline CDR1 is SGHDT and CDR2 YYEEEE. The CDR3 region is CASSSRVKLQAKNIQYF. CDR3 in DNA: TGTGCCAGCAGCTCTCGCGTAAAACTCCAAGCCAAAAACATTCAGTACTTC.